The 25 T cell receptor beta chains in this list originate from one sample, sequenced in a study of T cell repertoires in cytomegalovirus infection. TCRdb recomputed calls from the reads with MiXCR, one row per CDR3 protein. The sample yields hundreds of thousands of distinct CDR3 sequences, 42% seen once. No antigen has been assigned to these receptors. The sample was cultured PBMCs, taken from culture after CMV antigen stimulation. These receptor sequences come from a human donor in good health (CMV status not recorded). Some clones in this sample may be carry-over from other donors' samples.

V usage is TRBV24-1 and J usage is TRBJ2-2; no clear D. V lost 2 bases and J lost 2, with 5 bases in between. The CDR3 extends over 14 amino acids. Germline-derived CDR1 and CDR2 are KGHDR and SFDVKD. Here the CDR3 reads CATSDSQNTGELFF. CDR3 nucleotide sequence: TGTGCCACCAGTGATTCCCAAAACACCGGGGAGCTGTTTTTT.

The chain recombines TRBV12-3 or TRBV12-4 with TRBJ2-2; 9 nucleotides match TRBD1. This CDR3 has 16 amino acids. The V gene end was trimmed by 6 bases and the J gene end by 0 bases; junction bases not matched to a gene: 5. The CDR3 coding sequence is TGTGCCAGCAGACCACGGACAGGGGCGAACACCGGGGAGCTGTTTTTT. Protein sequence: CASRPRTGANTGELFF.

This chain joins TRBV19 and TRBJ1-2; the D is unclear. Trimming left V 6 bases short and J 4 bases short, with 6 bases between. The CDR3 sequence is 11 residues long. Germline V gene data show CDR1 as LNHDA and CDR2 as SQIVND (reference sequence). The DNA for the CDR3 is TGTGCCAGTAGGGAGGTCTATGGCTACACCTTC. Translation: CASREVYGYTF.

The rearrangement joins TRBV7-2 to TRBJ2-3; D possibly corresponds to TRBD2 (6 bases). V was cut by 5 bases and J by 11 bases, with 20 bases left in between. Germline-derived CDR1 and CDR2 are SGHTA and FQGNSA. CDR3 length: 14 amino acids. The CDR3 here is CASSRSSAVGVQYF. The CDR3 nucleotides read TGTGCCAGCAGCCGATCTAGCGCCGTTGGAGTGCAGTATTTT.

J is TRBJ1-2 and V is TRBV11-2; D gene unclear. Trimming removed 6 bases at V and 3 bases at J, with 11 bases between. In germline, CDR1 is SGHAT, CDR2 FQNNGV. This CDR3 is 13 amino acids long. The CDR3: CASRAGDDYGYTF. CDR3 DNA sequence: TGTGCCAGCAGGGCCGGGGATGACTATGGCTACACCTTC.

V and J are TRBV7-2 and TRBJ1-5; no reliable D call. Looked up from germline, CDR1 is SGHTA and CDR2 is FQGNSA. V was cut by 1 base and J by 8 bases, with 9 bases left in between. This CDR3 has 13 amino acids. The CDR3 sequence: CASSLVGEEPQHF. In nucleotides, the CDR3 is TGTGCCAGCAGCTTAGTGGGCGAAGAGCCCCAGCATTTT.

The gene calls are TRBV6-8 and TRBJ1-1; D unresolved. The V gene's germline CDR1 is MNHGY and CDR2 SAAAGT. The CDR3 extends over 13 amino acids. V was clipped by 6 bases and J by 0 bases, with 8 bases between them. This CDR3 reads CASRREMNTEAFF. The CDR3 DNA reads as TGTGCCAGCAGGCGTGAAATGAACACTGAAGCTTTCTTT.

Points on this clonotype: A junction boundary mismatches the germline segment, possibly from a read error. The rearrangement links TRBV12-3 or TRBV12-4 to TRBJ2-1; maybe TRBD2 (5 bases). This CDR3 is 15 amino acids long. CDR3 sequence: CASSLGLGVYNEQFF. CDR3 bases: TGTGCCAGCAGCTTAGGCCTGGGAGTCTACAATGAGCAGTTCTTC.

This chain uses TRBV7-8 with TRBJ1-6; no clear D. This CDR3 is built from 14 residues. Germline-derived CDR1 and CDR2 are SGHVS and FQNEAQ. V lost 2 bases and J 5 bases, leaving 7 bases between the germline ends. The CDR3 DNA reads TGTGCCAGCAGCTTACAGGTGAATAATTCACCCCTCCACTTT. Its translation: CASSLQVNNSPLHF.

This clonotype has just a few counts. The rearrangement joins TRBV28 to TRBJ2-5; D remains unclear. The germline V gene has CDR1 MDHEN and CDR2 SYDVKM. V lost 6 bases, J lost 0 bases, and 20 bases lay in between. This CDR3 spans 17 amino acids. The CDR3 is CASSPQSGRQDQETQYF. Written as DNA, the CDR3 is TGTGCCAGCAGCCCCCAATCGGGCCGACAAGACCAAGAGACCCAGTACTTC.

This clonotype was detected many times. The chain employs TRBV7-2 and TRBJ1-6; possibly TRBD1 for D (6 bases). CDR3 length: 15 amino acids. V gave up 4 bases and J gave up 7 bases, with 14 bases separating them. Germline CDR1 reads SGHTA; CDR2 reads FQGNSA. For the CDR3, the DNA is TGTGCCAGCAGCTCGTTGGGGGCGGACAATTCACCCCTCCACTTT. Translated, it gives CASSSLGADNSPLHF.

This clonotype was found many times. The chain carries TRBV7-2 and TRBJ2-7; possibly TRBD2 for D (7 bases). This CDR3 is 18 amino acids long. With 4 bases removed from V and 0 bases from J, the gap between germline ends came to 22 bases. Germline-derived CDR1 and CDR2 are SGHTA and FQGNSA. The CDR3 DNA follows: TGTGCCAGCAGCTCTCTCCGGGGGCTAGCGGTTAGCTCCTACGAGCAGTACTTC. Protein product: CASSSLRGLAVSSYEQYF.

The chain employs TRBV11-2 and TRBJ2-7; 13 positions agree with TRBD2. V was clipped by 5 bases and J by 7 bases; unmatched bases: 11. The CDR3 is 16 residues long. Germline V gives CDR1 SGHAT, CDR2 FQNNGV. CDR3 in DNA: TGTGCCAGCAGCGATCGGACTAGCGGGGGTCCCCCTGAGCAGTACTTC. Translation gives CASSDRTSGGPPEQYF.

This chain links TRBV19 with TRBJ2-5; TRBD1 aligns across 7 bases. CDR1 and CDR2 from the germline V gene are LNHDA and SQIVND (reference sequence). V trimming: 2 bases; J trimming: 0 bases; junction bases outside the gene matches: 12. The CDR3 has 18 residues. The CDR3 loop reads CASSIRETGAKYQETQYF. In nucleotides, the CDR3 is TGTGCCAGTAGTATAAGGGAAACAGGGGCTAAGTACCAAGAGACCCAGTACTTC.

The chain has TRBV9 and TRBJ2-3; maybe TRBD2 (6 bases). CDR1 is SGDLS, CDR2 YYNGEE, per germline. The CDR3 runs to 12 residues. V lost 3 bases, J lost 10 bases, and 12 bases lay in between. The CDR3 nucleotides read TGTGCCAGCAGCGAGGGAGGTATTGCGCAGTATTTT. Translating it yields CASSEGGIAQYF.

V usage is TRBV5-1 and J usage is TRBJ1-6; 7 bases fit TRBD1. J was trimmed by 0 bases and V by 1 base; bases with no gene match: 10. This CDR3 has 19 residues. Germline-derived CDR1 and CDR2 are SGHRS and YFSETQ. CDR3: CASSLLARRQGSYNSPLHF. The CDR3 nucleotides are TGCGCCAGCAGCTTGCTGGCGAGGCGACAGGGCTCCTATAATTCACCCCTCCACTTT.

This clonotype was seen a single time. The junction departs from germline at one end; a sequencing error may be responsible. The V and J genes are TRBV7-9 and TRBJ1-4, with D unclear. There are 17 residues in the CDR3. Germline-derived CDR1 and CDR2 are SEHNR and FQNEAQ (reference sequence). CDR3 loop: CASSLVRGLRSNEKLLF. CDR3 nucleotide sequence: TGTGCCAGCAGCTTAGTTCGGGGATTGAGGAGTAATGAAAAACTGTTGTTT.

The chain is built from TRBV6-5 and TRBJ2-1; D is possibly TRBD2 (5 bases). V lost 0 bases and J 13 bases, leaving 10 bases between the germline ends. The V gene's germline CDR1 is MNHEY and CDR2 SVGAGI. CDR3 length: 12 residues. The CDR3 loop is CASSYSEGSQFF. The CDR3 bases are TGTGCCAGCAGTTACTCCGAGGGTTCCCAGTTCTTC.

This chain links TRBV12-3 or TRBV12-4 with TRBJ1-4; perhaps TRBD1 as D (5 bases). This CDR3 is built from 12 residues. V dropped 4 bases and J dropped 15 bases, with 15 bases sitting between them. The CDR3 protein is CASSWGVRSVFF. Written as DNA, the CDR3 is TGTGCCAGCAGTTGGGGCGTCAGGTCGGTGTTTTTT.

This chain links TRBV4-3 with TRBJ2-7; TRBD2 matches 10 bases. CDR3 size: 15 residues. V dropped 0 bases and J dropped 7; count of bases not matched to a gene: 6. CDR1 is LGHNA and CDR2 is YSLEER in the germline V gene. The CDR3 sequence: CASSQEALAGAEQYF. The CDR3 nucleotides are TGCGCCAGCAGCCAAGAGGCGCTAGCGGGAGCGGAGCAGTACTTC.

V is TRBV11-2 and J is TRBJ2-3; D is unclear. The CDR3 has 15 residues. The germline V gene encodes CDR1 SGHAT and CDR2 FQNNGV. V was clipped by 1 base and J by 6 bases, with 14 bases between them. The CDR3 region has the DNA TGTGCCAGCAGCTTAGGAGGACGGCCTAGGGATACGCAGTATTTT. It yields the protein CASSLGGRPRDTQYF. Filled out from reference TRBV11-2 and TRBJ2-3, the complete variable domain reads EAGVAQSPRYKIIEKRQSVAFWCNPISGHATLYWYQQILGQGPKLLIQFQNNGVVDDSQLPKDRFSAERLKGVDSTLKIQPAKLEDSAVYLCASSLGGRPRDTQYFGPGTRLTVL.

The chain couples TRBV7-2 to TRBJ1-1, with D possibly TRBD1 on 5 matching bases. CDR3 length: 14 amino acids. CDR1 is SGHTA, CDR2 FQGNSA, per germline. The V gene lost 6 bases and the J gene lost 6 bases, with 17 bases spanning the gap. The CDR3: CASSPVRVKSEAFF. In DNA, the CDR3 is TGTGCCAGCAGTCCCGTCAGGGTAAAATCTGAAGCTTTCTTT.

The chain is built from TRBV6-6 and TRBJ1-2; possible D gene TRBD1, 6 bases. The V and J ends lost 10 bases and 4 bases respectively, with 13 bases between them. From germline, CDR1 is MNHNY and CDR2 SVGAGI (reference sequence). The CDR3 has 12 residues. The CDR3 coding sequence is TGTGCCAACAGGGTACCCCCCTATGGCTACACCTTC. This encodes CANRVPPYGYTF.

This chain joins TRBV7-2 and TRBJ1-1, with 8 bases lining up with TRBD1. CDR3 size: 15 residues. Germline V lookup: CDR1 SGHTA, CDR2 FQGNSA. V lost 5 bases and J lost 5; bases outside the gene matches: 10. The chain's CDR3 is CASSPTDRGGTEAFF. The CDR3 DNA reads TGTGCCAGCAGCCCCACTGACAGGGGTGGAACTGAAGCTTTCTTT.

In this sample, this clonotype turned up once. The rearrangement links TRBV7-9 to TRBJ1-1; D unresolved. V lost 5 bases to trimming and J lost 1 base, with 17 bases between them. In germline, CDR1 is SEHNR, CDR2 FQNEAQ (reference sequence). The CDR3 covers 16 residues. In DNA, the CDR3 is TGTGCCAGCAGCCGAGAGAGAGGCACGACGAACACTGAAGCTTTCTTT. It specifies CASSRERGTTNTEAFF.